This TCR beta chain was observed in a study of untreated major depressive disorder. About this clone: Antigen unknown.

The table came from immunoSEQ multiplex PCR; TCRdb's copy has only in-frame clones and leaves some out. The table shows tens of thousands of clones, with about 93% occurring only once. V was cut by 6 bases and J by 4 bases, with 15 bases left in between. Germline V gene data show CDR1 as SNHLY and CDR2 as FYNNEI. CDR3 size: 14 residues. Overall study results and limits: TRBV25-01 and TRBV02-01 usage differences were not statistically significant.

No major medical conditions, Axis I/II comorbidities, regular medication, or illicit drugs. Each donor gave 25 to 30 ml of EDTA blood. The genes are TRBV2 and TRBJ1-1, with D perhaps matching TRBD1 (5 bases). The TCR originated in a man in his thirties or forties in good health. Sequences were obtained from CD4+ T cells from PBMCs. CDR3 residues: CASRQDSPGTEAFF. The CDR3 DNA reads TGTGCCAGCAGGCAAGACAGCCCCGGCACTGAAGCTTTCTTT.